Below are 18 T cell receptor beta chains sequenced from a single sample in a study of blood T cell repertoires in COVID-19. Profiling relied on immunoSEQ multiplex PCR, and the TCRdb table lists in-frame clones only, not all of them. The table shows approximately 150,000 clones, with approximately 90% occurring only once. The specimen sequenced was peripheral blood. The receptor source for this set is a woman aged 45-65 years with acute or convalescent COVID-19.

The chain employs TRBV7-7 and TRBJ2-1, with 10 bases fitting TRBD1. CDR3 size: 15 residues. Germline CDR1 reads SSHAT; CDR2 reads FNYEAQ (reference sequence). J lost 8 bases, V lost 0 bases, and 4 bases had no gene match. CDR3: CASSLAGQGGDEQFF. The CDR3 DNA reads as TGTGCCAGCAGCTTAGCAGGACAGGGGGGGGATGAGCAGTTCTTC.

The rearrangement joins TRBV10-1 to TRBJ2-7; 7 bases map to TRBD2. V was clipped by 0 bases and J by 5 bases; unmatched bases: 13. Germline CDR1 and CDR2: WNHNN and SYGVQD (reference sequence). CDR3 length equals 17 residues. CDR3 amino acids: CASSESCGREGPNEQYF. In DNA, the CDR3 is TGCGCCAGCAGTGAGTCCTGTGGGAGGGAAGGACCTAACGAGCAGTACTTC.

V and J are TRBV5-6 and TRBJ1-1; a weak D match, TRBD1 (5 bases). The CDR3 extends over 13 amino acids. The V and J ends lost 0 bases and 6 bases respectively, with 9 bases between them. Germline V gene lookup returns CDR1 SGHDT and CDR2 YYEEEE. CDR3 DNA: TGTGCCAGCAGCTTGGTGTCGACAGCTGAAGCTTTCTTT. Its translation: CASSLVSTAEAFF. Full variable domain (rest looked up from reference TRBV5-6 and TRBJ1-1): DAGVTQSPTHLIKTRGQQVTLRCSPKSGHDTVSWYQQALGQGPQFIFQYYEEEERQRGNFPDRFSGHQFPNYSSELNVNALLLGDSALYLCASSLVSTAEAFFGQGTRLTVV.

The chain recombines TRBV27 with TRBJ2-5, with a tentative D call TRBD2 (6 bases). This CDR3 is 15 amino acids long. The germline CDR1 and CDR2 sequences are MNHEY and SMNVEV (reference sequence). Trimming cost V 2 bases and J 7 bases, with 17 bases left between them. CDR3 sequence reads: CASSLMGGAGRTQYF. CDR3 coding DNA: TGTGCCAGCAGTTTAATGGGCGGGGCCGGGAGGACCCAGTACTTC.

The chain has TRBV11-3 and TRBJ2-2, with 9 bases matching TRBD2. The ends lost 2 bases at V and 6 bases at J; junction bases unmatched: 7. Germline V CDR1 and CDR2: SGHNT, YENEEA. The CDR3 is 16 residues long. The CDR3 DNA reads as TGTGCCAGCAGCTTAAGGCTAGCGGGAATCGCCGGGGAGCTGTTTTTT. Encoded protein: CASSLRLAGIAGELFF.

Here the CDR3 reads CASSISDHSDGWETQYF. CDR3 coding DNA: TGTGCCAGTAGTATATCGGATCATTCTGACGGGTGGGAGACCCAGTACTTC. The chain is built from TRBV19 and TRBJ2-5, with D uncertain. The length of the CDR3 is 17 residues. Germline CDR1 and CDR2: LNHDA and SQIVND (reference sequence). With 2 bases removed from V and 5 bases from J, the gap between germline ends came to 21 bases.

The chain combines TRBV3-1 (or the pseudogene TRBV3-2) with TRBJ2-2; D call uncertain. The germline V gene has CDR1 LGHDT and CDR2 YNNKEL (reference sequence). The CDR3 loop spans 15 amino acids. The germline V and J ends were trimmed by 4 bases and 0 bases, with 9 bases remaining between them. CDR3 loop: CASSPTLTNTGELFF. The CDR3 bases are TGTGCCAGCAGCCCGACTCTGACGAACACCGGGGAGCTGTTTTTT.

The V and J genes are TRBV5-6 and TRBJ2-3; D not resolved. The V gene's germline CDR1 is SGHDT and CDR2 YYEEEE. The germline V and J ends were trimmed by 1 base and 0 bases, with 12 bases remaining between them. The CDR3 runs 16 residues. CDR3 loop: CASSLIFAFSTDTQYF. The CDR3 coding sequence is TGTGCCAGCAGCTTGATCTTTGCGTTTAGCACAGATACGCAGTATTTT.

The chain carries TRBV18 and TRBJ2-1; 9 nucleotides agree with TRBD2. V lost 3 bases to trimming and J lost 3 bases; unmatched junction nucleotides: 3. The CDR3 contains 15 residues. Germline CDR1 and CDR2: KGHSH and LQKENI. DNA of the CDR3: TGTGCCAGCTCACCCGGGACTAGCATCTACAATGAGCAGTTCTTC. Translation gives CASSPGTSIYNEQFF.

This sequence joins TRBV27 and TRBJ2-1, with TRBD2 as a possible D gene (5 bases). Germline CDR1 is MNHEY and CDR2 is SMNVEV (reference sequence). The CDR3 runs to 13 residues. V lost 1 base and J lost 12, with 13 bases in between. The CDR3 protein is CASSLYSPRGQFF. CDR3 in DNA: TGTGCCAGCAGTTTATACTCGCCCCGGGGGCAGTTCTTC.

V usage is TRBV18 and J usage is TRBJ1-1; D gene ambiguous. Trimming shortened V by 3 bases and J by 1 base, and 9 bases separated the two germline ends. The germline CDR1 and CDR2 sequences are KGHSH and LQKENI. CDR3 length: 14 amino acids. The CDR3 DNA follows: TGTGCCAGCTCACCTCCGTCCCCGAACACTGAAGCTTTCTTT. Translated: CASSPPSPNTEAFF.

The chain combines TRBV4-1 with TRBJ2-1; TRBD2 might be the D (6 bases). Trimming took off 3 bases at V and 6 bases at J, with 15 bases between the two ends. The CDR3 totals 15 residues. From germline, CDR1 is MGHRA and CDR2 YSYEKL. This CDR3 is CASSQGRGEFNEQFF. CDR3 coding DNA: TGCGCCAGCAGCCAGGGTCGCGGGGAATTCAATGAGCAGTTCTTC.

This chain connects TRBV19 to TRBJ1-4; no clear D gene. V was cut by 2 bases and J by 5 bases, with 6 bases left in between. Looked up from germline, CDR1 is LNHDA and CDR2 is SQIVND (reference sequence). The CDR3 runs 13 residues. CDR3 sequence reads: CASSITGNEKLFF. The CDR3 nucleotides are TGTGCCAGTAGTATAACGGGGAATGAAAAACTGTTTTTT.

V is TRBV4-1 and J is TRBJ1-1; 11 positions agree with TRBD1. Germline V gene sequence: CDR1 MGHRA, CDR2 YSYEKL. This CDR3 spans 14 amino acids. V trimming: 5 bases; J trimming: 4 bases; junction bases outside the gene matches: 3. CDR3 protein: CASSGGQGVTEAFF. CDR3 DNA: TGCGCCAGCAGCGGGGGACAGGGGGTCACTGAAGCTTTCTTT.

The CDR3 sequence is CATSSGQGVQETQYF. As DNA, the CDR3 is TGTGCCACCAGTTCCGGACAGGGGGTCCAAGAGACCCAGTACTTC. The chain joins TRBV24-1 to TRBJ2-5; 10 bases fit TRBD1. With 6 bases clipped from V and 1 base from J, the junction kept 4 bases outside the gene matches. This CDR3 comprises 15 residues. CDR1 and CDR2 (germline): KGHDR, SFDVKD.

The chain uses TRBV7-8 and TRBJ1-5; maybe TRBD1 (6 bases). Germline CDR1 reads SGHVS; CDR2 reads FQNEAQ. The CDR3 sequence is 14 residues long. The V gene lost 5 bases and the J gene lost 5 bases, with 13 bases spanning the gap. In DNA, the CDR3 is TGTGCCAGCAGCGACACCCGGACAGATCAGCCCCAGCATTTT. Its translation is CASSDTRTDQPQHF.

The chain couples TRBV6-5 to TRBJ1-2; 7 bases match TRBD1. After removal of 5 bases from V and 2 bases from J, the junction contained 2 bases not matched to a gene. This CDR3 has 13 residues. Germline assignment: CDR1 MNHEY and CDR2 SVGAGI. CDR3 in DNA: TGTGCCAGCAGTCTACAGGGGAACTATGGCTACACCTTC. Translated: CASSLQGNYGYTF.

The DNA for the CDR3 is TGTGCCAGCTCACCATCTAGCGGGAGGGCCTGGGATGAGCAGTTCTTC. Translation gives CASSPSSGRAWDEQFF. This rearrangement joins TRBV18 to TRBJ2-1; 12 bases line up with TRBD2. The CDR3 consists of 16 residues. From germline, CDR1 is KGHSH and CDR2 LQKENI. V shed 2 bases, J shed 8 bases, and the junction held 7 bases outside the gene matches.